The T cell receptor (beta chain) described here comes from a study of shared clonotypes between healthy human individuals. Profiled with immunoSEQ multiplex PCR; TCRdb holds only in-frame clones, not every one. The sample includes more than 2 million clones, roughly 95% of them seen just once. Trimming at V came to 6 bases and at J to 2 bases, leaving 6 bases not matched to a gene. The CDR3 extends over 17 amino acids. Germline values: CDR1 SEHNR, CDR2 FQNEAQ (reference sequence). Naive CD8 cells comprised CD45RO-negative, CCR7-positively selected cells, excluding terminally differentiated effector memory CD45RA+ cells.

The sample taken for sequencing was naive CD8+ T cells sorted from blood. This receptor was identified in a man aged 18 to 35 in good health. The V gene is TRBV7-9, the J gene TRBJ2-2, with 13 bases aligning to TRBD2. CDR3 region: CASSRLAGGINTGELFF. CDR3 DNA sequence: TGTGCCAGCAGTCGACTAGCGGGAGGCATTAACACCGGGGAGCTGTTTTTT.